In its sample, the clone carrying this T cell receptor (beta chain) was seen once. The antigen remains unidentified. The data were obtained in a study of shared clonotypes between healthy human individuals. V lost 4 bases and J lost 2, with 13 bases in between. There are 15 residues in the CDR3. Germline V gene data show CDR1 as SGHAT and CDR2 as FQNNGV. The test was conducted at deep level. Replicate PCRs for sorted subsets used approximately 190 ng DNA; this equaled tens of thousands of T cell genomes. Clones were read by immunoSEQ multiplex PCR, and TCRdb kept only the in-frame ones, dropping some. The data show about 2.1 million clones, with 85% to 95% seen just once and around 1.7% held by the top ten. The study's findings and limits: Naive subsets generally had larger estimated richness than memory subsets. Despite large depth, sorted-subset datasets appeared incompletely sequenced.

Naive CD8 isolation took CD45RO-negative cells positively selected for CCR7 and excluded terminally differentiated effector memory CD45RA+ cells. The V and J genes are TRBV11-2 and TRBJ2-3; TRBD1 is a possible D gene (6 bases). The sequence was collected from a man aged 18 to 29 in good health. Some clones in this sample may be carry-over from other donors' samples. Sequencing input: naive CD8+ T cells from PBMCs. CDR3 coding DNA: TGTGCCAGCAGCTCCCGACAGGACCTCACAGATACGCAGTATTTT. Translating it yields CASSSRQDLTDTQYF.